Listed below are T cell receptor beta chains from one sample, sequenced in a study of T-cell reconstitution after alpha-beta-depleted transplantation in children. TCRdb recomputed calls from the PCR reads with MiXCR, one row per CDR3 protein. The sample consists of fewer than 550,000 distinct CDR3 sequences, roughly 10% of them appearing once. The starting material was PBMCs from the stem cell graft donor, obtained from the stem cell graft. These receptors all come from a human donor who donated a stem cell graft to a child with acute myeloid leukemia. CDR3s include the opening cysteine and the closing phenylalanine or tryptophan. A D gene is named only where the DNA matches it firmly. The listing skips clone size in some rows; elsewhere it reads once, few, many or a size class.

len,v_gene,abundance,d_gene,j_gene,CDR3aa,CDR3nt
18,TRBV4-1,few,-,TRBJ2-1,CASSQEKFDSILDNEQFF,TGCGCCAGCAGCCAAGAAAAGTTTGACTCCATTCTTGACAATGAGCAGTTCTTC
15,TRBV6-4,-,-,TRBJ2-6,CASSRAGWGANVLTF,TGTGCCAGCAGTAGAGCCGGGTGGGGGGCCAACGTCCTGACTTTC
13,TRBV20-1,-,TRBD2,TRBJ2-1,CSARRASGNEQFF,TGCAGTGCCAGGCGGGCTAGCGGGAATGAGCAGTTCTTC
14,TRBV29-1,-,TRBD1,TRBJ1-1,CSVKTGAVNTEAFF,TGCAGCGTAAAGACAGGGGCGGTGAACACTGAAGCTTTCTTT
17,TRBV20-1,-,TRBD1,TRBJ1-5,CSATYGNRGPSNQPQHF,TGCAGTGCTACCTACGGAAACAGGGGTCCTAGCAATCAGCCCCAGCATTTT
15,TRBV5-1,few,-,TRBJ2-3,CASSLAVSSTDTQYF,TGCGCCAGCAGCTTGGCAGTATCCAGCACAGATACGCAGTATTTT
12,TRBV6-2/TRBV6-3,many,-,TRBJ2-1,CASSYEGGYRVF,TGTGCCAGCAGTTATGAAGGGGGGTACAGGGTCTTC
16,TRBV19,many,-,TRBJ2-5,CASSIGGLEAQETQYF,TGTGCCAGTAGTATCGGGGGGCTGGAGGCCCAAGAGACCCAGTACTTC
15,TRBV7-2,many,TRBD1,TRBJ2-3,CASSLAAGGADTQYF,TGTGCCAGCAGCTTAGCGGCAGGGGGCGCAGATACGCAGTATTTT
13,TRBV20-1,-,TRBD1,TRBJ1-1,CSATGGSGTEAFF,TGCAGTGCTACAGGGGGCAGCGGCACTGAAGCTTTCTTT
15,TRBV6-5,-,-,TRBJ2-1,CASSYSARSYNEQFF,TGTGCCAGCAGTTACTCTGCCCGTTCCTACAATGAGCAGTTCTTC
14,TRBV5-1,few,TRBD1,TRBJ2-7,CASSTRDRPYEQYF,TGCGCCAGCAGCACCCGGGACAGGCCCTACGAGCAGTACTTC
13,TRBV6-2/TRBV6-3,few,-,TRBJ2-1,CASSYAGPNEQFF,TGTGCCAGCAGTTACGCAGGGCCGAATGAGCAGTTCTTC
15,TRBV19,few,TRBD2,TRBJ2-5,CASSTLAGDQETQYF,TGTGCCAGTAGTACCCTAGCGGGGGACCAAGAGACCCAGTACTTC
16,TRBV28,-,TRBD2,TRBJ2-3,CAVGRFTSPSTDTQYF,TGTGCCGTCGGGAGGTTTACTTCGCCTAGCACAGATACGCAGTATTTT
12,TRBV20-1,many,-,TRBJ1-1,CSARHTNTEAFF,TGCAGTGCTAGACATACGAACACTGAAGCTTTCTTT
14,TRBV6-1,-,-,TRBJ2-5,CASSRRADQETQYF,TGTGCCAGCAGCCGTCGAGCGGACCAAGAGACCCAGTACTTC
11,TRBV6-5,many,-,TRBJ2-7,CASTKGSEQYF,TGTGCCAGCACAAAGGGTTCCGAGCAGTACTTC
14,TRBV15,-,-,TRBJ2-3,CATSRAQGPDTQYF,TGTGCCACCAGCAGAGCTCAGGGACCAGATACGCAGTATTTT
14,TRBV3-1,few,-,TRBJ1-1,CASSPMGGNTEAFF,TGTGCCAGCAGCCCCATGGGGGGGAACACTGAAGCTTTCTTT
11,TRBV29-1,many,-,TRBJ2-7,CSVEVGRGQYF,TGCAGCGTTGAAGTGGGACGGGGGCAGTACTTC
16,TRBV7-2,-,TRBD2,TRBJ2-3,CASSPSSGGAPDTQYF,TGTGCCAGCAGTCCCTCTAGCGGGGGGGCTCCAGATACGCAGTATTTT
16,TRBV18,many,TRBD1,TRBJ2-2,CASSPRTGPGTGELFF,TGTGCCAGCTCACCCCGGACAGGTCCGGGCACCGGGGAGCTGTTTTTT
11,TRBV19,-,-,TRBJ2-5,CATGLGETQYF,TGTGCGACCGGCCTGGGGGAGACCCAGTACTTC
16,TRBV20-1,-,-,TRBJ2-1,CSASRWVSSSYNEQFF,TGCAGTGCTAGCCGCTGGGTTTCTAGCTCCTACAATGAGCAGTTCTTC
14,TRBV5-1,few,-,TRBJ1-1,CASSLWVENTEAFF,TGCGCCAGCAGCTTGTGGGTAGAGAACACTGAAGCTTTCTTT
18,TRBV4-1,-,TRBD2,TRBJ2-5,CASSQDLSGGPYQETQYF,TGCGCCAGCAGCCAAGATTTAAGCGGGGGGCCGTACCAAGAGACCCAGTACTTC
11,TRBV29-1,few,-,TRBJ2-2,CSGHRDGELFF,TGCAGCGGTCACAGGGACGGGGAGCTGTTTTTT
14,TRBV3-1,once,TRBD2,TRBJ2-7,CASSQTSGSHEQYF,TGTGCCAGCAGCCAGACTAGCGGGAGCCACGAGCAGTACTTC
13,TRBV27,-,-,TRBJ2-2,CASSPKNTGELFF,TGTGCCAGCAGCCCAAAAAACACCGGGGAGCTGTTTTTT
13,TRBV20-1,-,-,TRBJ2-1,CSARGWGYNEQFF,TGCAGTGCTAGAGGCTGGGGATACAATGAGCAGTTCTTC
12,TRBV5-1,-,-,TRBJ1-1,CASMGGNTEAFF,TGCGCCAGCATGGGTGGGAACACTGAAGCTTTCTTT
15,TRBV4-3,few,-,TRBJ1-4,CASSRGSGLNEKLFF,TGCGCCAGCAGCCGGGGGTCGGGTCTTAATGAAAAACTGTTTTTT